These T cell receptor beta chains were read from a single sample in a study of cytomegalovirus exposure and HLA in healthy donors. Measured with immunoSEQ multiplex PCR; TCRdb has only the in-frame clones, and not every one. The data contain 60,000 to 75,000 clones, approximately 74% of them singletons. The sequenced material came from PBMCs. The receptor source for this set is a woman aged 30 to 39 in good health and CMV-seropositive. The CDR3 runs from the conserved cysteine through the conserved F or W. Each record gives: D gene, clone size, V gene, J gene, CDR3 DNA, CDR3 protein. A D gene is named only where the DNA matches it firmly. Size tells how often a clone was seen (once, few, many) or the class of an expanded clone, and some rows leave it out.

-	once	TRBV30	TRBJ2-7	TGTGCCTGGAACAGACACCCCTACGAGCAGTACTTC	CAWNRHPYEQYF
TRBD1	once	TRBV9	TRBJ1-4	TGTGCCAGCAGGGCTACAGGGGAGGATAATGAAAAACTGTTTTTT	CASRATGEDNEKLFF
-	-	TRBV6-1	TRBJ2-7	TGTGCCAGCAGTGGTGACAGCTACGAGCAGTACTTC	CASSGDSYEQYF
TRBD1	-	TRBV18	TRBJ1-5	TGTGCCAGCTCACCGGGACAGGGCAATCAGCCCCAGCATTTT	CASSPGQGNQPQHF
-	-	TRBV19	TRBJ1-2	TGTGCCAGTAGGAGGGGAGGAGATGGCTACACCTTC	CASRRGGDGYTF
TRBD1	-	TRBV4-1	TRBJ1-2	TGCGCCAGCAGCCAGACTCCGGGACAGGGTGAACTCTATGGCTACACCTTC	CASSQTPGQGELYGYTF
-	-	TRBV7-8	TRBJ1-4	TGTGCCAGCAGCTCCCTAAGGGGGAATGAAAAACTGTTTTTT	CASSSLRGNEKLFF
-	-	TRBV28	TRBJ1-2	TGTGCCAGCAGCGCGGACAGATACGGCTACACCTTC	CASSADRYGYTF
-	few	TRBV5-1	TRBJ1-1	TGCGCCAGCAGCTTGGACAGGGCGTCGACTGAAGCTTTCTTT	CASSLDRASTEAFF
-	-	TRBV4-2	TRBJ1-1	TGTGCCAGCAGCCAAGATACAGGGATTTTTGCTGAAGCTTTCTTT	CASSQDTGIFAEAFF